The clone carrying this T cell receptor beta chain came up a few times. The antigen is undetermined. The CDR3 runs to 16 residues. Per germline, CDR1 SGDLS and CDR2 YYNGEE. V shed 4 bases, J shed 2 bases, and the junction held 7 bases outside the gene matches. The record originates from a study of cytomegalovirus exposure and HLA in healthy donors. Overall study results and limits: TCR beta V segments were, for the most part, productive about 87% or about 30% of the time in an earlier analysis. In a later analysis, the majority of CMV-associated beta chains seemingly showed HLA restriction. There were some public TCRs occurring in many donors, but most TCR sequences were rare.

PCR employed 60 Vbeta and 13 Jbeta primers. In the original analysis: In a later analysis, about 12 million of approximately 81 million unique beta chains occurred in at least two donors. The method was immunoSEQ multiplex PCR; TCRdb's version includes in-frame clones alone and lacks a portion of them. The D gene and trimming were derived from the DNA, and the V and J assignments and clone size from that table. The profile shows roughly 180,000 clones, around 78% of them singletons. Sequencing used PBMCs. The chain combines TRBV9 with TRBJ1-3; 9 nucleotides agree with TRBD1. The TCR originated in a young man in good health and CMV-seronegative. Here the CDR3 DNA reads TGTGCCAGCAGCCTCCGGACAGGGGTAGCTGGAAACACCATATATTTT. It encodes CASSLRTGVAGNTIYF. Combining the CDR3 with reference TRBV9 and TRBJ1-3 gives the whole variable domain DSGVTQTPKHLITATGQRVTLRCSPRSGDLSVYWYQQSLDQGLQFLIQYYNGEERAKGNILERFSAQQFPDLHSELNLSSLELGDSALYFCASSLRTGVAGNTIYFGEGSWLTVV.